The sequence of this T cell receptor beta chain was determined in a study of CD8+ T cells in alopecia areata (dated by TCRdb to the late 2010s). About the investigation overall: The treated patients, all with moderate-to-severe alopecia areata, were enrolled in an open-label pilot trial of oral tofacitinib given at 5 to 10 mg twice daily. Scalp clonality was compared among normal scalp (n=4), patchy alopecia areata scalp (n=8), and alopecia totalis/universalis scalp (n=8). On the human side, TCRbeta sequencing was run on scalp tissue and on sorted CD4+ and CD8+ peripheral blood T cells from healthy controls and from alopecia areata patients with either patchy or totalis/universalis disease. The study used high-throughput TCRbeta sequencing to examine T cell clonal expansion in alopecia areata, in both the C3H/HeJ mouse model and human patients. Tofacitinib-treated patients had biopsies at baseline and at 4 and 24 weeks of treatment, with a later scalp biopsy in several patients. TCRbeta CDR3 regions were amplified by immunoSEQ multiplex PCR using 35 Vbeta forward and 13 Jbeta reverse primers. Patients stayed on tofacitinib for 6 to 18 months and then had 6 months of follow-up off drug so that delayed response and recurrence could be assessed. The RNA source kit depended on sample type: the PAXgene miRNA kit for fixed scalp, the miRNeasy kit for PBMCs, and the RNeasy kit for mouse skin.

Lesional scalp punch biopsies and peripheral blood were collected from alopecia areata patients. Human scalp biopsies were fixed immediately in PAXgene tissue containers. Preparation of the library involved the immunoSEQ multiplex PCR assay. RNA was extracted from all samples and reverse transcribed into cDNA as template for TCR sequencing. SuperScript III was used for first-strand cDNA synthesis, primed with a 2:1 mix of oligo-dT and random hexamers. A synthetic immune receptor repertoire was used to measure amplification bias, and any remaining bias was corrected computationally. Concerning the study's data processing: Raw reads were preprocessed to remove errors, and CDR3 was defined by IMGT conventions from the conserved cysteine to phenylalanine. Clonality was calculated as 1 minus Shannon entropy normalized by log2 of the number of productive unique TCRs. CD4 or CD8 identity of scalp clones was inferred by cross-referencing scalp TCRbeta sequences with sorted blood CD4 and CD8 repertoires. TCRdb retrieved this table from immuneACCESS and kept in-frame rearrangements only. Not all clones are present; in checked studies, unresolved V genes account for under half, and no reason is known for the remainder. V and J calls plus clone size are reproduced from that table; the DNA served to infer D and trimming. Counted in this sample were over 10,000 clones; 61% of them appeared once. The ten largest clones add up to roughly 15% of the sample.

Its CDR3 holds 14 amino acids, cysteine through phenylalanine. Only the CDR3 region is kept as DNA, spanning 42 bases read in frame from base 1. CDR1 SQVTM and CDR2 ANQGSEA are derived from the germline V gene. V trim: 4 bases; J trim: 5 bases; unmatched bases: 8. In the case of this clone: Its target antigen remains unknown. One base away there is no much larger clone; base qualities are not given.

Findings and caveats that apply to the study as a whole: Shared TCR sequences between patients were less evident than in mice, which may be partly attributable to HLA diversity in the patient population. Resident alphabeta T cells in normal human skin are also sequenced, complicating scalp TCR repertoire analysis, unlike mouse skin dominated by gammadelta T cells. Compared with normal scalp, lesional scalp had higher clonality and more expanded CD8+ clones, particularly in alopecia totalis/universalis, a pattern that suggests antigenic drive.

This sequence uses TRBV29-1 and TRBJ2-7, and TRBD2 matches 10 of the central bases. The clonotype originates from a human donor with alopecia areata. Sample: skin. The CDR3 here reads CSVGERGGRDEQYF. The DNA reads as follows: TGCAGCGTTGGAGAGCGGGGGGGAAGGGACGAGCAGTACTTC.